This TCR beta chain was profiled in a study of HIV-infected patients and healthy controls. This clonotype occurred many times. Whole blood was used without fractionation, so all unsorted peripheral T cells were included. Germline loops: CDR1 SGHNT, CDR2 YYREEE (reference sequence). J was trimmed by 7 bases and V by 5 bases; bases with no gene match: 19. This CDR3 has 19 amino acids. 400 to 550 ng RNA was reverse transcribed with alpha and beta constant-region primers. Alpha and beta chain libraries were made separately by chain-specific third strand synthesis with multiplexing indices. A 5' RACE adapter with a random hexamer and the SP2 primer site was joined to cDNA. TCRdb independently ran MiXCR on the 5' RACE reads; one entry per CDR3 protein. This table has about 15,000 distinct CDR3 sequences, approximately 7% appearing once.

The chain combines TRBV5-4 with TRBJ2-1; TRBD2 agrees at 12 bases. This sequence was found in an adult in good health. Sequenced: blood. Written as DNA, the CDR3 is TGTGCCAGCAGGACCGGACTAGCGGGGCCATTAGACCCAGGAAATGAGCAGTTCTTC. This codes for CASRTGLAGPLDPGNEQFF.